This T cell receptor (beta chain) derives from a study of T-cell memory formation after mild COVID-19. TCRdb independently ran MiXCR on the 5' RACE reads; one entry per CDR3 protein. The sample holds just over 350,000 distinct CDR3 sequences; approximately 15% are singletons and the top ten take about 20%. Trimming removed 1 base at V and 7 bases at J, with 7 bases between. This CDR3 is 12 amino acids long. Germline V lookup: CDR1 SEHNR, CDR2 FQNEAQ (reference sequence). The V call is TRBV7-9, the J call TRBJ1-1; no clear D. What was sequenced was PBMCs or a T cell subset sorted from them (not recorded which). The sequence came from a man aged 18 to 30 who had mild COVID-19 (a few samples of this study predate the infection). Cell type and time point are not known. The CDR3 is CASSLVDDEAFF. The CDR3 bases are TGTGCCAGCAGCTTAGTCGACGATGAAGCTTTCTTT.